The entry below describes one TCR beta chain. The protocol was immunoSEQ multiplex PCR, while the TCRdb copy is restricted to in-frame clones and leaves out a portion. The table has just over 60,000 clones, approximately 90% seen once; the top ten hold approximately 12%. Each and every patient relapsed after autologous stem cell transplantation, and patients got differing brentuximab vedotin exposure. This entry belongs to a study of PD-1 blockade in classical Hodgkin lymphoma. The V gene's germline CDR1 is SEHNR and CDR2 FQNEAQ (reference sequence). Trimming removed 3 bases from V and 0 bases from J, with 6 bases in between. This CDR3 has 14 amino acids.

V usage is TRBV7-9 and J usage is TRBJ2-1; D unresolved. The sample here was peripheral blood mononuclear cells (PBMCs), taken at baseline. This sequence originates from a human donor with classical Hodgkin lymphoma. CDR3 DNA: TGTGCCAGCAGCTTCATTAACTCCTACAATGAGCAGTTCTTC. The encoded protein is CASSFINSYNEQFF.